A selection of T cell receptor beta chains follows, all from one sample in a study of T cell responses to AZD1222 COVID-19 vaccine. Data came from immunoSEQ multiplex PCR; TCRdb stores just in-frame clones and leaves some out. The repertoire holds around 90,000 clones, with just over 85% as singletons. The material sequenced was peripheral blood, taken on day 0 of AZD1222 vaccination. The receptors originated from an adult in good health. Each CDR3 is given with its conserved first and last residue.

V gene: TRBV12-3/TRBV12-4; CDR3 protein: CASSRVSTDTQYF
V gene: TRBV19; CDR3 protein: CASRLRGHAFF
V gene: TRBV5-1; CDR3 protein: CASSRDREAEAFF
V gene: TRBV2; CDR3 protein: CASSREQGADEQFF
V gene: TRBV6-1; CDR3 protein: CASSEQGSNIQYF
V gene: TRBV18; CDR3 protein: CASSPGRDRGGYGYTF
V gene: TRBV18; CDR3 protein: CASSPGGWTEAFF
V gene: TRBV15; CDR3 protein: CATSTTSANTGELFF
V gene: TRBV6-6; CDR3 protein: CASSHGLQGTDTQYF
V gene: TRBV5-4; CDR3 protein: CASSVPGQRGPGYTF
V gene: TRBV9; CDR3 protein: CASSDRTGGSMNTEAFF
V gene: TRBV11-3; CDR3 protein: CASSLMAETQYF
V gene: TRBV5-4; CDR3 protein: CASSTGQTTGNEQFF
V gene: TRBV6-5; CDR3 protein: CASSYGFGGGYTF
V gene: TRBV6-4; CDR3 protein: CASSDHIHAGSDTQYF
V gene: TRBV5-6; CDR3 protein: CASSLSAYGYTF
V gene: TRBV28; CDR3 protein: CASKIRGQTNTEAFF
V gene: TRBV6-5; CDR3 protein: CASSYLGASTDTQYF
V gene: TRBV7-2; CDR3 protein: CASSPGQGAREQYF
V gene: TRBV6-1; CDR3 protein: CASSEGGRVGQPQHF
V gene: TRBV6-2/TRBV6-3; CDR3 protein: CASSYGAGWGFF
V gene: TRBV19; CDR3 protein: CASKADSTVYNEQFF
V gene: TRBV6-2/TRBV6-3; CDR3 protein: CASSYWGSSYNEQFF
V gene: TRBV5-4; CDR3 protein: CASSLGQGAAEAFF
V gene: TRBV12-3/TRBV12-4; CDR3 protein: CASMGLRYEQYF
V gene: TRBV4-3; CDR3 protein: CASSQEGTFYNEQFF
V gene: TRBV7-2; CDR3 protein: CASRQTPATNEKLFF
V gene: TRBV4-2; CDR3 protein: CASSQAGFQETQYF
V gene: TRBV6-2/TRBV6-3; CDR3 protein: CASSYPRARLAPYNEQFF
V gene: TRBV18; CDR3 protein: CASSDTGLEAFF
V gene: TRBV5-4; CDR3 protein: CASSTNPSGVNTEAFF
V gene: TRBV19; CDR3 protein: CASRTVVTGELFF
V gene: TRBV5-5; CDR3 protein: CASSLAYPDGYEKLFF
V gene: TRBV5-4; CDR3 protein: CASSSWGSNTEAFF
V gene: TRBV6-5; CDR3 protein: CASSYSSLAAYEQYF
V gene: TRBV18; CDR3 protein: CASSPQGSGNTIYF
V gene: TRBV30; CDR3 protein: CAWSVSRSVDEQYF
V gene: TRBV19; CDR3 protein: CASSLSTGLQFF
V gene: TRBV6-2/TRBV6-3; CDR3 protein: CASSYRTSGYNEQFF
V gene: TRBV7-9; CDR3 protein: CASSLDSNTEAFF
V gene: TRBV3-1/TRBV3-2; CDR3 protein: CASSRQETQYF
V gene: TRBV29-1; CDR3 protein: CSGKLAGSYEQYF
V gene: TRBV7-8; CDR3 protein: CASSRRGLAGNTDTQYF
V gene: TRBV6-2/TRBV6-3; CDR3 protein: CASSTRRRLAQYF
V gene: TRBV18; CDR3 protein: CASSPLANTNTGELFF